The text below deals with one TCR beta chain. The trim removed 1 base at V and 0 bases at J, leaving 3 bases unmatched. The CDR3 extends over 16 amino acids. Per the germline V gene, CDR1 is LNHNV and CDR2 is YYDKDF (reference sequence). The record originates from a study of shared clonotypes between healthy human individuals. On sorted subsets, replicate PCRs used 200 ng DNA, or some 27,000 T cell genomes. The assay was immunoSEQ multiplex PCR, and TCRdb's table has in-frame clones only and misses some. The top ten hold about 0.36% of the sample, which has a few million clones, around 93% seen once. The receptor's source is a man aged 18 to 35 in good health. Some clones in this sample may be carry-over from other donors' samples. This chain uses TRBV15 with TRBJ2-3, with 8 bases fitting TRBD2. The sample taken for sequencing was naive CD4+ T cells from PBMCs. The subset here: CD45RA+ positively selected. The CDR3 spells CATSRAAGGSTDTQYF. The CDR3 DNA reads as TGTGCCACCAGCAGAGCTGCGGGAGGTAGCACAGATACGCAGTATTTT. The whole variable domain, filled in from reference TRBV15 and TRBJ2-3, reads DAMVIQNPRYQVTQFGKPVTLSCSQTLNHNVMYWYQQKSSQAPKLLFHYYDKDFNNEADTPDNFQSRRPNTSFCFLDIRSPGLGDTAMYLCATSRAAGGSTDTQYFGPGTRLTVL.